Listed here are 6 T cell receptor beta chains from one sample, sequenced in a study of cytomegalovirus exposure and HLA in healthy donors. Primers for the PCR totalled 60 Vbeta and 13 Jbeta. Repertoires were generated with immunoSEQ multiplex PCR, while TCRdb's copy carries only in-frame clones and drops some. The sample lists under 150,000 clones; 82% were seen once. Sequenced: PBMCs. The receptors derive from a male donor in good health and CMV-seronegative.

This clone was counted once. Written as DNA, the CDR3 is TGCGCCAGCAGCGCGTCTATAGGCAGGCGACTAGCGGACTACGAGCAGTACTTC. This gives the protein CASSASIGRRLADYEQYF. This chain connects TRBV5-1 to TRBJ2-7; 9 positions agree with TRBD2. J lost 3 bases, V lost 4 bases, and 17 bases had no gene match. Germline V gene data show CDR1 as SGHRS and CDR2 as YFSETQ. The CDR3 is 18 amino acids. Full variable domain (remainder filled in from reference TRBV5-1 and TRBJ2-7): KAGVTQTPRYLIKTRGQQVTLSCSPISGHRSVSWYQQTPGQGLQFLFEYFSETQRNKGNFPGRFSGRQFSNSRSEMNVSTLELGDSALYLCASSASIGRRLADYEQYFGPGTRLTVT.

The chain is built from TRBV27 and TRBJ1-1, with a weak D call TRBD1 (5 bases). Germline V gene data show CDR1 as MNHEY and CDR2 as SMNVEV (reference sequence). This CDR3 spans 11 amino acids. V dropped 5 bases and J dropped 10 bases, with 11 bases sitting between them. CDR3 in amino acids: CASSGGVGAFF. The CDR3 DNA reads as TGTGCCAGCAGTGGGGGGGTGGGAGCTTTCTTT.

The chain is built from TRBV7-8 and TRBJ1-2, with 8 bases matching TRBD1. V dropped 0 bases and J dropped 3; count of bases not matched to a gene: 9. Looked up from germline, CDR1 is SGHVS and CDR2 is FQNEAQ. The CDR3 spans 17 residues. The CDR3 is CASSLARTGKNYYGYTF. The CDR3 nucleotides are TGTGCCAGCAGCTTAGCGAGGACAGGGAAGAATTACTATGGCTACACCTTC.

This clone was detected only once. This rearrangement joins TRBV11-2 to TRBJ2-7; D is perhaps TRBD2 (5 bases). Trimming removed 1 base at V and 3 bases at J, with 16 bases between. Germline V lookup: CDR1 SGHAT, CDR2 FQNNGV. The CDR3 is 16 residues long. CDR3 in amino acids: CASSLVTSQRFYEQYF. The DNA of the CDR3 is TGTGCCAGCAGCTTAGTGACCTCCCAGCGGTTCTACGAGCAGTACTTC.

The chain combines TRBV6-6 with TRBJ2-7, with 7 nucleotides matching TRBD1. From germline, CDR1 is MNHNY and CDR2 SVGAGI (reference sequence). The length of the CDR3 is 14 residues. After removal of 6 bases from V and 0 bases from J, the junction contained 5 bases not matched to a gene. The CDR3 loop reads CASRRGRNSYEQYF. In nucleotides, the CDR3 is TGTGCCAGCAGGAGGGGGCGCAACTCCTACGAGCAGTACTTC.

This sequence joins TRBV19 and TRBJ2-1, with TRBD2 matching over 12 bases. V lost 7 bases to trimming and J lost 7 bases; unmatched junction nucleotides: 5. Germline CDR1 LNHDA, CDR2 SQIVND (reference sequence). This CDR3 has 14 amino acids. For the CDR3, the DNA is TGTGCCAGTAATCTAGCGGGAGGGCCGAATGAGCAGTTCTTC. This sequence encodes CASNLAGGPNEQFF. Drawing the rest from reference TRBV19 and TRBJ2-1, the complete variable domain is DGGITQSPKYLFRKEGQNVTLSCEQNLNHDAMYWYRQDPGQGLRLIYYSQIVNDFQKGDIAEGYSVSREKKESFPLTVTSAQKNPTAFYLCASNLAGGPNEQFFGPGTRLTVL.